A selection of T cell receptor beta chains follows, all from one sample in a study of beta chain features in type 1 diabetes. TCRdb's copy holds only in-frame clones and misses some; the assay was immunoSEQ multiplex PCR. Altogether 150,000 or so clones are present, around 10% being singletons, with the ten largest covering roughly 2%. The sequenced sample consisted of central memory CD4+ T cells from blood. The receptor source for this set is a man younger than 30 in good health. Each CDR3 is given with its conserved first and last residue. D genes are given only for firm matches. The size entry is marked missing in some rows and otherwise reads once, few, many or a size class.

>TRBJ2-7|TRBV30|many|.
CASKTGWAEEQYF
TGTGCCTCAAAGACAGGTTGGGCCGAGGAGCAGTACTTC
>TRBJ1-4|TRBV30|few|.
CAWSPQGLGEKLFF
TGTGCCTGGAGTCCGCAGGGGTTGGGTGAAAAACTGTTTTTT
>TRBJ1-1|TRBV28|few|.
CASSFRGRGNTEAFF
TGTGCCAGCAGTTTCCGGGGAAGGGGCAACACTGAAGCTTTCTTT
>TRBJ1-1|TRBV11-3|.|.
CASSPTGDLTEAFF
TGTGCCAGCAGCCCCACGGGGGACCTAACTGAAGCTTTCTTT
>TRBJ2-3|TRBV6-6|few|.
CASGRRATDTDTQYF
TGTGCCAGCGGGCGTAGGGCGACTGACACAGATACGCAGTATTTT
>TRBJ1-2|TRBV7-2|few|TRBD1
CASRQGAIKLATF
TGTGCCAGCAGACAGGGGGCGATTAAATTAGCCACCTTC
>TRBJ1-1|TRBV5-1|.|.
CASSLDGPGRVNTEAFF
TGCGCCAGCAGCTTGGACGGCCCCGGCAGGGTGAACACTGAAGCTTTCTTT
>TRBJ1-4|TRBV7-2|few|TRBD1
CASSPASRGPGKLFF
TGTGCCAGCAGCCCCGCGAGCAGGGGGCCTGGAAAACTGTTTTTT
>TRBJ2-7|TRBV7-3|.|.
CASSSGGPYEQYF
TGTGCCTCATCCTCGGGTGGCCCTTACGAGCAGTACTTC
>TRBJ2-1|TRBV2|.|TRBD2
CASSESPSSGREGEQFF
TGTGCCAGCAGTGAAAGCCCTTCTAGCGGGAGGGAGGGTGAGCAGTTCTTC
>TRBJ2-7|TRBV7-2|.|.
CASSLVGSGTNIYEQYF
TGTGCCAGCAGCTTAGTTGGTTCCGGGACAAACATTTACGAGCAGTACTTC
>TRBJ1-2|TRBV28|.|.
CASSLPPGHNYGYTF
TGTGCCAGCAGCTTACCGCCGGGACATAACTATGGCTACACCTTC
>TRBJ1-2|TRBV9|.|.
CASSVVGGALGGYTF
TGTGCCAGCAGCGTAGTAGGGGGAGCTTTAGGCGGCTACACCTTC
>TRBJ2-5|TRBV7-2|.|.
CASSPSVTQYF
TGTGCCAGCAGTCCCTCCGTAACCCAGTACTTC
>TRBJ1-1|TRBV28|few|.
CASSIVPTEAFF
TGTGCCAGCAGCATTGTTCCCACTGAAGCTTTCTTT
>TRBJ2-7|TRBV14|few|.
CASFLTGATYEQYF
TGTGCCAGTTTTCTGACGGGCGCTACCTACGAGCAGTACTTC
>TRBJ1-2|TRBV25-1|few|.
CASSERGSGPNYGYTF
TGTGCCAGCAGTGAACGAGGGTCCGGCCCTAACTATGGCTACACCTTC
>TRBJ2-5|TRBV4-3|few|TRBD2
CASSPTWGGYQETQYF
TGCGCCAGCAGCCCTACTTGGGGGGGATATCAAGAGACCCAGTACTTC
>TRBJ2-7|TRBV7-2|few|.
CASSLSQTVMSSYEQYF
TGTGCCAGCAGCTTATCTCAGACGGTTATGAGCTCCTACGAGCAGTACTTC
>TRBJ2-7|TRBV6-5|.|.
CASRRGDEQYF
TGTGCCAGCAGACGTGGCGACGAGCAGTACTTC
>TRBJ1-1|TRBV6-6|.|.
CASSREGNTEAFF
TGTGCCAGCAGTCGGGAGGGGAACACTGAAGCTTTCTTT
>TRBJ1-5|TRBV30|few|.
CAWGGSNQPQHF
TGTGCCTGGGGAGGCAGCAATCAGCCCCAGCATTTT
>TRBJ1-4|TRBV10-3|.|.
CAISEFGQGDEKLFF
TGTGCCATCAGTGAATTTGGACAAGGGGATGAAAAACTGTTTTTT
>TRBJ2-3|TRBV30|few|.
CAWAGPGMDTQYF
TGTGCCTGGGCAGGTCCAGGTATGGATACGCAGTATTTT
>TRBJ2-2|TRBV4-3|.|.
CASSAGAGTGELFF
TGCGCCAGCAGCGCGGGGGCAGGGACCGGGGAGCTGTTTTTT
>TRBJ2-7|TRBV29-1|many|.
CSVGTGRRGEQYF
TGCAGCGTCGGGACGGGACGCCGGGGCGAGCAGTACTTC
>TRBJ2-7|TRBV4-2|few|TRBD2
CASSQDLTGGLSEQYF
TGTGCCAGCAGCCAAGATCTTACGGGGGGTCTCTCCGAGCAGTACTTC
>TRBJ2-5|TRBV7-2|many|.
CASSSTSVTQYF
TGTGCCAGCAGCTCCACCAGCGTGACCCAGTACTTC
>TRBJ2-3|TRBV4-3|.|TRBD1
CASSQAGTGRTDTQYF
TGCGCCAGCAGCCAAGCCGGGACAGGGAGGACAGATACGCAGTATTTT
>TRBJ1-2|TRBV15|.|.
CATSRRDRDDGYTF
TGTGCCACTTCACGAAGGGATAGGGATGATGGCTACACCTTC
>TRBJ1-3|TRBV2|few|TRBD1
CASRSAGGPGNTIYF
TGTGCCAGCAGATCCGCAGGGGGCCCTGGAAACACCATATATTTT
>TRBJ2-5|TRBV30|.|.
CAWSRNRGGRETQYF
TGTGCCTGGAGTAGAAACAGGGGGGGACGAGAGACCCAGTACTTC
>TRBJ2-5|TRBV11-2|.|TRBD2
CASSNRLAGQETQYF
TGTGCCAGCAGCAACCGACTAGCGGGACAAGAGACCCAGTACTTC
>TRBJ2-7|TRBV5-1|few|.
CASSTGRILSYEQYF
TGCGCCAGCAGCACGGGACGGATCCTCTCCTACGAGCAGTACTTC
>TRBJ1-1|TRBV29-1|few|TRBD1
CSVVGTGNTEAFF
TGCAGCGTCGTCGGGACAGGGAACACTGAAGCTTTCTTT
>TRBJ1-5|TRBV19|few|TRBD1
CASSMGQGYNQPQHF
TGTGCCAGTAGTATGGGACAGGGCTACAATCAGCCCCAGCATTTT
>TRBJ2-1|TRBV5-1|few|.
CASYTGSYNEQFF
TGCGCCAGCTATACGGGGTCCTACAATGAGCAGTTCTTC
>TRBJ2-4|TRBV28|.|TRBD1
CASSSGTGGAFF
TGTGCCAGCAGCTCCGGGACAGGGGGTGCCTTCTTC
>TRBJ1-2|TRBV6-5|few|TRBD1
CASSLGAGGFYGYTF
TGTGCCAGCAGTCTCGGGGCAGGGGGCTTCTATGGCTACACCTTC
>TRBJ2-2|TRBV29-1|few|TRBD1
CSVAGGQGNTGELFF
TGCAGCGTTGCTGGTGGACAGGGGAACACCGGGGAGCTGTTTTTT
>TRBJ2-3|TRBV9|many|.
CASTPDGAVTQYF
TGTGCCAGCACCCCCGACGGGGCGGTAACGCAGTATTTT
>TRBJ2-5|TRBV7-9|.|TRBD2
CASSLTAGEVETQYF
TGTGCCAGCAGCTTAACAGCGGGAGAGGTAGAGACCCAGTACTTC
>TRBJ1-1|TRBV5-1|few|TRBD1
CASSSRQGGMNTEAFF
TGCGCCAGCAGCTCCCGACAGGGGGGGATGAACACTGAAGCTTTCTTT
>TRBJ2-1|TRBV5-4|medium-sized|.
CASSLGASYNEQFF
TGTGCCAGCAGCTTGGGGGCGTCTTACAATGAGCAGTTCTTC
>TRBJ2-3|TRBV10-3|few|TRBD1
CAISEGTGGKADTQYF
TGTGCCATCAGTGAAGGGACAGGGGGGAAGGCAGATACGCAGTATTTT
>TRBJ2-5|TRBV7-9|few|TRBD1
CASGTGGQETQYF
TGTGCCAGCGGAACAGGGGGCCAAGAGACCCAGTACTTC
>TRBJ1-5|TRBV7-9|few|TRBD1
CASSLVTGAHQPQHF
TGTGCCAGCAGCTTAGTCACAGGGGCACATCAGCCCCAGCATTTT